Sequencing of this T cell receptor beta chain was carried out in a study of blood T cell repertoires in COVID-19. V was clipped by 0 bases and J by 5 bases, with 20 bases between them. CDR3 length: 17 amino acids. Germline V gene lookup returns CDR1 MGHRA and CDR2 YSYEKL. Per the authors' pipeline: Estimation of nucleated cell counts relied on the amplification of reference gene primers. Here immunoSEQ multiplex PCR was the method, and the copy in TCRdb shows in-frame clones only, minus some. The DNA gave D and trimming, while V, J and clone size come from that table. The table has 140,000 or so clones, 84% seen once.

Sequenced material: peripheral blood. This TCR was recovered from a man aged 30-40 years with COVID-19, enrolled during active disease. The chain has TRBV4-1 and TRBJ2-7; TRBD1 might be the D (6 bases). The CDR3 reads CASSQDSPTGPRHEQYF. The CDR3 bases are TGCGCCAGCAGCCAAGACAGCCCCACAGGGCCCCGGCACGAGCAGTACTTC.